This TCR beta chain was sequenced during a study of blood T cell repertoires in COVID-19. Sequencing was performed with immunoSEQ multiplex PCR; in TCRdb, only in-frame clones are kept and a portion is missing. The data hold approximately 300,000 clones, with more than 75% observed a single time. Input material: peripheral blood. This clonotype was sampled from a man aged 50-59 years with active or convalescent COVID-19.

The CDR3 loop is CASSQDLAAGQETQYF. The CDR3 DNA reads TGTGCCAGCAGCCAAGATCTAGCGGCCGGACAAGAGACCCAGTACTTC. The chain carries TRBV3-1 (or the pseudogene TRBV3-2) and TRBJ2-5; TRBD2 matches at 7 bases. CDR1 is LGHDT, CDR2 YNNKEL, per germline (reference sequence). J lost 2 bases, V lost 0 bases, and 6 bases had no gene match. The CDR3 covers 16 residues.